The 28 T cell receptor beta chains reported below all come from one sample, sequenced in a study of response to subunit inactivated influenza vaccine. TCRdb reprocessed the RT-PCR reads with MiXCR, giving one entry per CDR3 protein. The sample holds 650,000 to 800,000 distinct CDR3 sequences, approximately 15% seen once. The sequenced sample was PBMCs from blood, obtained 14 to 15 days before vaccination. The receptors stem from a man aged 45-60 years who received an inactivated influenza vaccine.

This clonotype was seen a handful of times. This chain uses TRBV20-1 with TRBJ2-1; 8 bases are a match to TRBD2. After removal of 1 base from V and 4 bases from J, the junction contained 9 bases not matched to a gene. The germline V gene has CDR1 DFQATT and CDR2 SNEGSKA (reference sequence). This CDR3 contains 16 residues. CDR3 DNA sequence: TGCAGTGCTAGAGGAGGACGGGGGGGCAGTTACAATGAGCAGTTCTTC. Translating gives CSARGGRGGSYNEQFF.

This clonotype was picked up a small number of times. One end of the junction is discordant with germline, which a read error may explain. The chain combines TRBV12-3 or TRBV12-4 with TRBJ1-2; a weak D match, TRBD1 (5 bases). This CDR3 spans 14 amino acids. CDR3 in amino acids: CASTLTGTGYGYTF. The DNA for the CDR3 is TGTGCCAGCACTTTAACTGGGACGGGATATGGCTACACCTTC.

The chain uses TRBV6-1 and TRBJ2-1, with TRBD2 as a possible D gene (5 bases). Trimming removed 6 bases at V and 9 bases at J, with 21 bases between. In germline, CDR1 is MNHNS, CDR2 SASEGT. CDR3 length equals 15 residues. The CDR3 DNA reads TGTGCCAGCAGCGCCGCCGGGAAAGTGGTGCCTGAGCAGTTCTTC. Encoded protein: CASSAAGKVVPEQFF.

V is TRBV7-2 and J is TRBJ2-7, with D possibly TRBD2 on 7 matching bases. V was clipped by 5 bases and J by 2 bases, with 16 bases between them. Germline V gene sequence: CDR1 SGHTA, CDR2 FQGNSA. The CDR3 contains 15 residues. CDR3 residues: CASSPQGGGTYEQYF. The CDR3 DNA is TGTGCCAGCAGCCCACAAGGGGGGGGTACCTACGAGCAGTACTTC.

Ten or more counts support this clonotype. This sequence joins TRBV6-6 and TRBJ2-3, with 11 bases that match TRBD2. Trimming removed 6 bases from V and 2 bases from J; junction bases left unmatched: 4. Germline V gene data show CDR1 as MNHNY and CDR2 as SVGAGI (reference sequence). This CDR3 has 15 residues. CDR3 amino acids: CASSRLAGPTDTQYF. The CDR3 region has the DNA TGTGCCAGCAGCCGACTAGCGGGGCCCACAGATACGCAGTATTTT.

This sequence joins TRBV28 and TRBJ2-2; TRBD1 matches at 9 bases. The CDR3 is 15 amino acids. Germline assignment: CDR1 MDHEN and CDR2 SYDVKM. The V segment lost 6 bases and the J segment 11 bases; nucleotides outside the gene matches: 13. The CDR3 bases are TGTGCCAGCAGGTTCTTCGGGACAGGGTTTGGAGAGCTGTTTTTT. Amino acids: CASRFFGTGFGELFF.

V usage is TRBV4-1 and J usage is TRBJ1-2; D is unresolved. The germline gives CDR1 MGHRA, CDR2 YSYEKL. V was clipped by 5 bases and J by 4 bases, with 20 bases between them. CDR3 length: 16 amino acids. CDR3 DNA: TGCGCCAGCAGCAACCCGCCGGGAGGCGGCGTCTATGGCTACACCTTC. Protein sequence: CASSNPPGGGVYGYTF.

The V gene is TRBV6-5, the J gene TRBJ2-3; D unclear. This CDR3 contains 14 residues. Per germline, CDR1 MNHEY and CDR2 SVGAGI. V was cut by 4 bases and J by 0 bases, with 8 bases left in between. CDR3 sequence reads: CASSSPRSTDTQYF. For the CDR3, the DNA is TGTGCCAGCAGTTCTCCGAGGAGCACAGATACGCAGTATTTT.

This clonotype was counted only a few times. The V and J genes are TRBV20-1 and TRBJ2-5; D could derive from TRBD1 or TRBD2 (5 bases each). CDR1 is DFQATT, CDR2 SNEGSKA, per germline (reference sequence). There are 12 residues in the CDR3. Trimming pared 3 bases from V and 4 bases from J, leaving 9 bases between. CDR3 residues: CSARGVGETQYF. In nucleotides, the CDR3 is TGCAGTGCTAGGGGGGTTGGAGAGACCCAGTACTTC.

This clonotype appeared a few times. A read error is possible here, since a much larger clone lies one base away. The chain uses TRBV4-2 and TRBJ2-3; TRBD1 matches at 8 bases. CDR1 LGHNA and CDR2 YNFKEQ come from the germline V gene. The ends lost 4 bases at V and 4 bases at J; junction bases unmatched: 1. CDR3 size: 13 residues. CDR3 in DNA: TGTGCCAGCAGCCGACAGGGGTCAGATACGCAGTATTTT. This translates into CASSRQGSDTQYF.

There are a few counts of this clonotype. The chain has TRBV5-1 and TRBJ2-3; TRBD1 aligns across 8 bases. Germline lookup yields CDR1 SGHRS and CDR2 YFSETQ. CDR3 size: 14 residues. Losses at the gene ends were 3 bases for V and 6 bases for J; bases not matched to a gene: 6. CDR3 loop: CASSWDRRVDTQYF. CDR3 in DNA: TGCGCCAGCAGCTGGGACAGGCGGGTGGATACGCAGTATTTT.

Only a few counts were recorded for this clonotype. The chain carries TRBV4-3 and TRBJ2-5, with D possibly being TRBD1 (6 bases). Trimming removed 4 bases at V and 1 base at J, with 16 bases between. The CDR3 has 16 residues. The germline V gene encodes CDR1 LGHNA and CDR2 YSLEER. The CDR3 here is CASSRSQGPTQETQYF. CDR3 in DNA: TGCGCCAGCAGCCGCTCACAGGGCCCAACCCAAGAGACCCAGTACTTC.

This clonotype was seen repeatedly, ten times or more. The chain employs TRBV20-1 and TRBJ2-1; 16 bases match TRBD2. Germline loops: CDR1 DFQATT, CDR2 SNEGSKA (reference sequence). V lost 5 bases and J lost 1; bases outside the gene matches: 14. There are 20 residues in the CDR3. CDR3 in DNA: TGCAGTGCTTACTTGTCGGGACTAGCGGGAGGGCCTAGTTCCTACAATGAGCAGTTCTTC. Translated: CSAYLSGLAGGPSSYNEQFF.

This clonotype was found many times. The V call is TRBV20-1, the J call TRBJ2-4; D may be TRBD1 (6 bases). Trimming left V 6 bases short and J 3 bases short, with 15 bases between. Per the germline V gene, CDR1 is DFQATT and CDR2 is SNEGSKA (reference sequence). CDR3 length: 14 residues. CDR3 in amino acids: CSAMDSNLKNIQYF. The CDR3 region has the DNA TGCAGTGCCATGGACAGTAATCTCAAAAACATTCAGTACTTC.

In this sample, this clonotype turned up a few times. This chain connects TRBV20-1 to TRBJ2-7; 11 bases align to TRBD2. Trimming took 6 bases from V and 3 from J; bases not matched to a gene: 7. The CDR3 runs to 14 residues. Germline loops: CDR1 DFQATT, CDR2 SNEGSKA (reference sequence). The CDR3 DNA sequence: TGCAGTGCCCACACTAGCGGGAGTATCTACGAGCAGTACTTC. Its translation: CSAHTSGSIYEQYF.

The J gene is TRBJ2-7, the V gene TRBV20-1, with 8 bases that match TRBD2. After removal of 4 bases from V and 3 bases from J, the junction contained 14 bases not matched to a gene. The CDR3 sequence is 16 residues long. Looked up from germline, CDR1 is DFQATT and CDR2 is SNEGSKA (reference sequence). CDR3 sequence (DNA): TGCAGTGCTATCAATATAGCGGGGACAACTTTCTACGAGCAGTACTTC. Its translation: CSAINIAGTTFYEQYF.

The gene calls are TRBV6-2 or TRBV6-3 and TRBJ1-5; tentative D call: TRBD1 (5 bases). The germline V and J ends were trimmed by 7 bases and 0 bases, with 10 bases remaining between them. The CDR3 loop spans 14 amino acids. Germline assignment: CDR1 MNHEY and CDR2 SVGEGT. CDR3 sequence (DNA): TGTGCCAGCAACCCCGACAGTAGCAATCAGCCCCAGCATTTT. Translating gives CASNPDSSNQPQHF.

The rearrangement uses TRBV9 and TRBJ1-5; D might be TRBD1 (5 bases). The length of the CDR3 is 15 residues. The germline V gene encodes CDR1 SGDLS and CDR2 YYNGEE. Deletions cut 0 bases from V and 0 bases from J, with 7 bases between. The DNA for the CDR3 is TGTGCCAGCAGCGTAGAAGGGGATAGCAATCAGCCCCAGCATTTT. This encodes CASSVEGDSNQPQHF.

CDR3 coding DNA: TGTGCCATACTCGCCAGGGCGGACAATGAGCAGTTCTTC. Its protein product is CAILARADNEQFF. The chain uses TRBV10-3 and TRBJ2-1, with TRBD1 as a possible D gene (5 bases). The CDR3 runs to 13 residues. Trimming took 9 bases from V and 5 from J, leaving 14 bases between them. The germline gives CDR1 ENHRY, CDR2 SYGVKD.

This rearrangement joins TRBV6-1 to TRBJ2-5, with a tentative D call TRBD1 (6 bases). In germline, CDR1 is MNHNS, CDR2 SASEGT. The V end lost 8 bases, the J end lost 4 bases, and 20 bases lay between the germline ends. This CDR3 contains 15 residues. Written as DNA, the CDR3 is TGTGCCAGCCAAGGAGCCCAGAGAGGGGGAGAGACCCAGTACTTC. Translation: CASQGAQRGGETQYF.

V gene TRBV6-2 or TRBV6-3 combines with J gene TRBJ2-7, with D tentatively TRBD2 (6 bases). The length of the CDR3 is 14 residues. The germline V gene has CDR1 MNHEY and CDR2 SVGEGT. Trimming removed 10 bases at V and 4 bases at J, with 20 bases between. The CDR3 DNA follows: TGTGCCAAAGAGGACTACCACGTTTGTTACGAGCAGTACTTC. As protein: CAKEDYHVCYEQYF.

V gene TRBV18 combines with J gene TRBJ2-5; D is possibly TRBD2 (6 bases). Germline values: CDR1 KGHSH, CDR2 LQKENI. The CDR3 is made up of 13 amino acids. The V and J ends lost 7 bases and 5 bases respectively, with 14 bases between them. This CDR3 is CASCPGLVETQYF. CDR3 bases: TGTGCCAGCTGCCCGGGACTGGTGGAGACCCAGTACTTC.

There are many counts of this clonotype. The rearrangement joins TRBV9 to TRBJ2-1, with TRBD2 matching over 12 bases. The CDR3 spans 16 residues. Germline lookup yields CDR1 SGDLS and CDR2 YYNGEE. J gave up 6 bases and V 5 bases, and 9 bases lay outside the gene matches. The CDR3, as DNA: TGTGCCAGCAGTGGATTGCTAGCGGGAGGGATCAATGAGCAGTTCTTC. Translating gives CASSGLLAGGINEQFF.

The chain combines TRBV29-1 with TRBJ2-6; D ambiguous. V lost 5 bases and J lost 0, with 8 bases in between. CDR3 size: 14 residues. From germline, CDR1 is SQVTM and CDR2 ANQGSEA. CDR3 nucleotide sequence: TGCAGCGTTTCCCCCGGCTCTGGGGCCAACGTCCTGACTTTC. Amino acid sequence: CSVSPGSGANVLTF.

The chain joins TRBV30 to TRBJ1-5; the D gene is possibly TRBD1 (5 bases). Per germline, CDR1 GTSNPN and CDR2 SVGIG (reference sequence). The CDR3 totals 16 residues. V was cut by 0 bases and J by 6 bases, with 18 bases left in between. The CDR3 region has the DNA TGTGCCTGGAGTGTGAACCTTGAGGGGCGAGGTCAGCCCCAGCATTTT. Translating gives CAWSVNLEGRGQPQHF.

The chain recombines TRBV14 with TRBJ2-1; the match to TRBD1 covers 8 bases. The CDR3 contains 17 residues. The junction had 12 bases not matched to a gene; V was cut back by 0 bases and J by 8 bases. Looked up from germline, CDR1 is SGHDN and CDR2 is FVKESK. CDR3 amino acids: CASSQDLWQGAGDEQFF. DNA for the CDR3: TGTGCCAGCAGCCAAGATCTTTGGCAGGGGGCGGGTGATGAGCAGTTCTTC.

The V call is TRBV7-8, the J call TRBJ1-1; unclear D gene. The CDR3 consists of 14 residues. Trimming took 4 bases from V and 1 from J, leaving 10 bases between them. Germline CDR1 is SGHVS and CDR2 is FQNEAQ. CDR3 residues: CASSSDGRNTEAFF. CDR3 in DNA: TGTGCCAGCAGCTCGGACGGGCGGAACACTGAAGCTTTCTTT.

A few counts support this clonotype. This chain's CDR3 is CASSFSPGQGLSDTQYF. As DNA, the CDR3 is TGTGCCAGCAGTTTTTCACCGGGACAGGGGCTTTCTGATACGCAGTATTTT. V and J are TRBV7-9 and TRBJ2-3; TRBD1 matches at 10 bases. This CDR3 region has 17 residues. In germline, CDR1 is SEHNR, CDR2 FQNEAQ (reference sequence). Trimming removed 6 bases from V and 6 bases from J; junction bases left unmatched: 15.